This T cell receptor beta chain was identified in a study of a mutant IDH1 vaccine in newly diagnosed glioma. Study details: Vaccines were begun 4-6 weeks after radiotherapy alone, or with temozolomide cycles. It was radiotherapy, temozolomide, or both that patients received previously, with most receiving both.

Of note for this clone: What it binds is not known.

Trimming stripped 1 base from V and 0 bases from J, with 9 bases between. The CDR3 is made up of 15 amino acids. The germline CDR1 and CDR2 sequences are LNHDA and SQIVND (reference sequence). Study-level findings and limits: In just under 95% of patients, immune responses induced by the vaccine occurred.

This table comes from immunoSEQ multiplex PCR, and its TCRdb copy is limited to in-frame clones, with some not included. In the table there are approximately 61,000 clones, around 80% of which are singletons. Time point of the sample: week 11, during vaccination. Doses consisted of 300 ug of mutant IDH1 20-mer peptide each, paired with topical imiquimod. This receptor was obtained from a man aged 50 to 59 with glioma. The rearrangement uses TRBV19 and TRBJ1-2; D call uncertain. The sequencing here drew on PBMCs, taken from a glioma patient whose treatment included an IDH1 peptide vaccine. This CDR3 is CASSIGGSANYGYTF. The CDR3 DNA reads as TGTGCCAGTAGTATAGGGGGTAGTGCTAACTATGGCTACACCTTC.